This T cell receptor beta chain comes out of a study of HIV-infected children after antiretroviral therapy interruption. Germline-derived CDR1 and CDR2 are MNHNY and SVGAGI (reference sequence). Losses at the gene ends were 4 bases for V and 6 bases for J; bases not matched to a gene: 10. The CDR3 is 15 residues long. RNA-based 3' RACE libraries used unique molecular identifiers. TCRdb called the 3' RACE reads again in MiXCR, with one record for every CDR3 protein. Of roughly 7,000 distinct CDR3 sequences in the sample, approximately 15% are singletons; the top ten hold approximately 14%. This clonotype counts as medium-sized. Regarding treatment: PENTA 11 planned treatment interruption arm or continuous ART arm. Memory CD8+ CD45RO+ CD45RA- T cells were FACS-sorted from thawed PBMCs.

The gene calls are TRBV6-6 and TRBJ2-7, with 9 bases identical to TRBD1. Sequencing was performed on CD45RO+ CD8+ T cells from PBMCs, pooled from several time points, taken from a donor given antiretroviral therapy, either interrupted or continuous. Subset here: memory CD8+ CD45RO+ CD45RA- T cells. This receptor was taken from a pool of human donors with HIV. The CDR3 DNA sequence: TGTGCCAGCAGTTTCAACCGGGACAGGGTAGGCGAGCAGTACTTC. Protein: CASSFNRDRVGEQYF.